Shown below are 15 T cell receptor beta chains from a single sample sequenced in a study of cytotoxic CD8 clonotypes in ibrutinib-treated CLL. Method: immunoSEQ multiplex PCR; TCRdb's copy keeps in-frame clones and lacks some. The sample shows under 300,000 clones, 70% of them seen only once. Material: PBMCs, obtained after 24 months of ibrutinib treatment. The receptors were sampled from a human donor with chronic lymphocytic leukemia.

This rearrangement joins TRBV18 to TRBJ2-7, with TRBD1 identical over 10 bases. V was clipped by 6 bases and J by 4 bases; unmatched bases: 9. CDR1 is KGHSH and CDR2 is LQKENI in the germline V gene. This CDR3 has 15 amino acids. CDR3 loop: CASSPGTGDLYEQYF. The CDR3 bases are TGTGCCAGCTCGCCCGGGACAGGGGACCTATACGAGCAGTACTTC.

In this sample, this clone turned up once. The V call is TRBV11-2, the J call TRBJ2-1; weak D call: TRBD1 (5 bases). The length of the CDR3 is 15 residues. Per germline, CDR1 SGHAT and CDR2 FQNNGV. The V end lost 5 bases, the J end lost 2 bases, and 13 bases lay between the germline ends. The CDR3 sequence is CASSPRMGPYNEQFF. CDR3 nucleotides: TGTGCCAGCAGCCCTAGAATGGGGCCCTACAATGAGCAGTTCTTC.

In its sample, this clone was seen many times. The chain couples TRBV19 to TRBJ1-5; D is possibly TRBD1 (5 bases). The CDR3 totals 14 residues. Trimming took off 7 bases at V and 7 bases at J, with 17 bases between the two ends. Germline CDR1 is LNHDA and CDR2 is SQIVND (reference sequence). The CDR3 sequence is CASTSRGPGQPQHF. CDR3 DNA: TGTGCCAGTACCTCGAGGGGCCCCGGCCAGCCCCAGCATTTT.

This clone was recorded once. The chain carries TRBV4-2 and TRBJ2-1; D may be TRBD1 (6 bases). Trimming took off 4 bases at V and 3 bases at J, with 10 bases between the two ends. The CDR3 consists of 14 residues. Germline loops: CDR1 LGHNA, CDR2 YNFKEQ. The CDR3 sequence is CASSRRDNYNEQFF. CDR3 sequence (DNA): TGTGCCAGCAGCCGACGGGACAACTACAATGAGCAGTTCTTC.

The V call is TRBV15, the J call TRBJ2-1, with 10 bases that match TRBD2. After removal of 3 bases from V and 8 bases from J, the junction contained 10 bases not matched to a gene. Germline V gene data show CDR1 as LNHNV and CDR2 as YYDKDF (reference sequence). This CDR3 contains 16 residues. In DNA form, the CDR3 reads TGTGCCACCAGCAGGGTTGCTAGCGGGAGTAAGGATGAGCAGTTCTTC. This codes for CATSRVASGSKDEQFF.

The chain uses TRBV28 and TRBJ2-7; weak D call: TRBD1 (5 bases). Germline CDR1 is MDHEN and CDR2 is SYDVKM. V shed 5 bases and J shed 0 bases, with 11 bases lying between them. This CDR3 has 14 residues. CDR3 sequence: CASSRGQSSYEQYF. The CDR3 DNA sequence: TGTGCCAGCAGTCGAGGACAAAGCTCCTACGAGCAGTACTTC.

The chain combines TRBV25-1 with TRBJ2-7; D might be TRBD1 (6 bases). Trimming removed 3 bases from V and 3 bases from J, with 12 bases in between. The CDR3 spans 14 residues. Germline loops: CDR1 MGHDK, CDR2 SYGVNS. The CDR3 DNA is TGTGCCAGCAGTGATTTACAGGGTGGCTACGAGCAGTACTTC. Encoded protein: CASSDLQGGYEQYF.

The chain is built from TRBV2 and TRBJ2-1, with 12 bases aligning to TRBD2. Germline V gene lookup returns CDR1 SNHLY and CDR2 FYNNEI. V was clipped by 8 bases and J by 8 bases; unmatched bases: 10. This CDR3 contains 15 residues. The CDR3 DNA follows: TGTGCCAGCGAGTTTAGGCTAGCGGGAGGGGATGAGCAGTTCTTC. It encodes CASEFRLAGGDEQFF. The variable domain in full, with the rest retrieved from reference TRBV2 and TRBJ2-1, is EPEVTQTPSHQVTQMGQEVILRCVPISNHLYFYWYRQILGQKVEFLVSFYNNEISEKSEIFDDQFSVERPDGSNFTLKIRSTKLEDSAMYFCASEFRLAGGDEQFFGPGTRLTVL.

This chain connects TRBV6-1 to TRBJ2-2; 7 bases match TRBD1. J was trimmed by 5 bases and V by 11 bases; bases with no gene match: 11. The germline V gene has CDR1 MNHNS and CDR2 SASEGT. CDR3 length equals 14 residues. The CDR3 loop reads CAAFRDSATGELFF. For the CDR3, the DNA is TGTGCCGCTTTCCGGGACAGCGCAACCGGGGAGCTGTTTTTT.

The chain combines TRBV27 with TRBJ1-1; the match to TRBD1 covers 7 bases. Germline V gene lookup returns CDR1 MNHEY and CDR2 SMNVEV (reference sequence). Trimming took 0 bases from V and 4 from J; bases not matched to a gene: 2. The CDR3 has 14 residues. This chain's CDR3 is CASSLSEGATEAFF. In DNA, the CDR3 is TGTGCCAGCAGTTTATCGGAGGGGGCCACTGAAGCTTTCTTT.

V and J are TRBV27 and TRBJ1-5; D is ambiguous. This CDR3 spans 16 amino acids. Germline values: CDR1 MNHEY, CDR2 SMNVEV (reference sequence). With 5 bases removed from V and 5 bases from J, the gap between germline ends came to 19 bases. CDR3 region: CASSPHGWRNDQPQHF. CDR3 bases: TGTGCCAGCAGTCCTCATGGGTGGAGGAACGATCAGCCCCAGCATTTT.

DNA for the CDR3: TGCGCCAGCAGCCAAGGGGCTGACAGGGTTAACTATGGCTACACCTTC. This codes for CASSQGADRVNYGYTF. The rearrangement joins TRBV4-1 to TRBJ1-2; the match to TRBD1 covers 7 bases. Looked up from germline, CDR1 is MGHRA and CDR2 is YSYEKL. CDR3 length: 16 amino acids. Trimming removed 1 base from V and 1 base from J; junction bases left unmatched: 6.

The chain combines TRBV13 with TRBJ1-3, with no clear D. CDR3 length: 14 residues. Trimming shortened V by 2 bases and J by 7 bases, and 12 bases separated the two germline ends. Germline CDR1 is PRHDT and CDR2 is FYEKMQ (reference sequence). The chain's CDR3 is CASSLKLFANTIYF. CDR3 nucleotides: TGTGCCAGCAGCTTAAAGTTGTTTGCGAACACCATATATTTT.

V is TRBV29-1 and J is TRBJ2-1; D is possibly TRBD2 (6 bases). The germline gives CDR1 SQVTM, CDR2 ANQGSEA. There are 16 residues in the CDR3. The V end was cut by 0 bases, the J end by 0 bases, with 12 bases between. The chain's CDR3 is CSVEDGGPSSYNEQFF. DNA of the CDR3: TGCAGCGTTGAAGACGGAGGGCCATCCTCCTACAATGAGCAGTTCTTC.

The genes are TRBV29-1 and TRBJ1-1; 10 positions match TRBD1. CDR1 and CDR2 from the germline V gene are SQVTM and ANQGSEA. The V and J ends lost 6 bases and 6 bases, in that order; junction bases with no gene match: 7. The CDR3 sequence is 13 residues long. The CDR3 nucleotides are TGCAGCGTAACACGACAGGGGGCGGCTGAAGCTTTCTTT. This translates into CSVTRQGAAEAFF.